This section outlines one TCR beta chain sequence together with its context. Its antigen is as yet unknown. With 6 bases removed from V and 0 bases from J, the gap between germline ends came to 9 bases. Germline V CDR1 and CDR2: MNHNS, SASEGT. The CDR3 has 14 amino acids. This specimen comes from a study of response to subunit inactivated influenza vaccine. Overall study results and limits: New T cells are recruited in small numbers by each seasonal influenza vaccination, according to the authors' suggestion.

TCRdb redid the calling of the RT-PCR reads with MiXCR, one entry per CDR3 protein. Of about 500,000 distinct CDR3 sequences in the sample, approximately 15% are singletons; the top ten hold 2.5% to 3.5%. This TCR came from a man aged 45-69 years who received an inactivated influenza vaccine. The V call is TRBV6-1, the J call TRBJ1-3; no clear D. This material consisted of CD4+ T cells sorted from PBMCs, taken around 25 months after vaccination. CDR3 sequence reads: CASSSRPSGNTIYF. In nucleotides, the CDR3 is TGTGCCAGCAGCTCTAGGCCCTCTGGAAACACCATATATTTT.